These T cell receptor beta chains were read from a single sample in a study of shared clonotypes between healthy human individuals. Libraries were prepared by immunoSEQ multiplex PCR; TCRdb keeps only in-frame clonotypes and omits some of them. This table has about 1.1 million clones, 70% to 80% appearing once. Material for sequencing was memory CD4+ T cells from PBMCs. The receptors were gathered from a man in his late teens or twenties in good health. Some clones in this sample may be carry-over from other donors' samples. CDR3s include the opening cysteine and the closing phenylalanine or tryptophan. The D gene is left open where the match is weak. The listing skips clone size in some rows; elsewhere it reads once, few, many or a size class.

>.|14|TRBJ2-3|.|TRBV27
CASSLARDRDTQYF
TGTGCCAGCAGTCTGGCCAGGGACCGAGATACGCAGTATTTT
>.|12|TRBJ2-7|.|TRBV29-1
CSVEGTAYEQYF
TGCAGCGTTGAAGGCACAGCCTACGAGCAGTACTTC
>.|15|TRBJ2-3|few|TRBV28
CASTEGGSTGNTQYF
TGTGCCAGCACCGAGGGCGGATCAACGGGAAATACGCAGTATTTT
>.|13|TRBJ2-1|.|TRBV5-1
CASSASSYNEQFF
TGCGCCAGCAGCGCGAGCTCCTACAATGAGCAGTTCTTC
>.|14|TRBJ1-1|.|TRBV28
CASTEDKRYTEAFF
TGTGCCAGCACCGAAGATAAGCGCTACACTGAAGCTTTCTTT
>TRBD1|13|TRBJ2-3|.|TRBV29-1
CSGRTGDGNTQYF
TGCAGCGGCCGGACAGGAGACGGGAATACGCAGTATTTT
>TRBD2|14|TRBJ2-5|.|TRBV27
CASRALAGGETQYF
TGTGCCAGCAGGGCTTTAGCGGGTGGGGAGACCCAGTACTTC
>.|13|TRBJ2-3|.|TRBV5-1
CASSSRNTDTQYF
TGCGCCAGCAGCTCTCGAAACACAGATACGCAGTATTTT
>TRBD1|16|TRBJ1-1|.|TRBV5-1
CASSLNTGGSGTEAFF
TGCGCCAGCAGCTTAAACACAGGGGGCTCGGGGACTGAAGCTTTCTTT
>.|12|TRBJ2-1|few|TRBV11-3
CASSLNGNEQFF
TGTGCCAGCAGCTTAAATGGCAATGAGCAGTTCTTC
>TRBD1|15|TRBJ1-2|.|TRBV6-5
CASRPTGVANYGYTF
TGTGCCAGCAGACCGACAGGGGTAGCTAACTATGGCTACACCTTC
>.|15|TRBJ2-1|.|TRBV27
CASSLTRAPWHEQFF
TGTGCCAGCTCACTAACCAGAGCCCCGTGGCATGAGCAGTTCTTC
>TRBD1|15|TRBJ1-4|.|TRBV6-6
CASSEPGQGNEKLFF
TGTGCCAGCAGTGAGCCGGGACAGGGTAATGAAAAACTGTTTTTT
>.|15|TRBJ1-3|.|TRBV4-2
CASSQEPRPGNTIYF
TGTGCCAGCAGCCAGGAACCGAGACCGGGAAACACCATATATTTT
>.|13|TRBJ1-2|once|TRBV5-4
CASSLRTIYGYTF
TGTGCCAGCAGCTTGCGGACAATCTATGGCTACACCTTC
>.|16|TRBJ2-3|.|TRBV4-1
CASSQPQRKSTDTQYF
TGCGCCAGCAGCCAACCCCAGCGGAAATCCACAGATACGCAGTATTTT
>.|10|TRBJ2-7|once|TRBV28
CASRLRDGYF
TGTGCCAGCAGACTCCGGGACGGTTACTTC
>.|14|TRBJ1-4|.|TRBV6-5
CASSLQRTNEKLFF
TGTGCCAGCAGTCTACAGCGAACTAATGAAAAACTGTTTTTT
>.|15|TRBJ2-7|.|TRBV27
CASRSGLTYAHEQYF
TGTGCCAGCAGATCGGGGTTGACCTACGCCCACGAGCAGTACTTC
>TRBD2|14|TRBJ2-1|.|TRBV28
CASSGRGFVNEQFF
TGTGCCAGCAGTGGGAGGGGCTTTGTGAATGAGCAGTTCTTC
>.|16|TRBJ2-5|.|TRBV7-3
CASSLIADPYQETQYF
TGTGCCAGCAGCTTAATTGCGGACCCGTACCAAGAGACCCAGTACTTC
>TRBD2|16|TRBJ2-1|.|TRBV4-1
CASRPSASGAYNEQFF
TGCGCCAGCAGACCCTCGGCTAGCGGGGCCTACAATGAGCAGTTCTTC
>.|14|TRBJ1-3|once|TRBV5-4
CASSLSGAGNTIYF
TGTGCCAGCAGCTTATCAGGGGCTGGAAACACCATATATTTT
>.|15|TRBJ1-5|few|TRBV2
CASTKATSGNQPQHF
TGTGCCAGCACCAAGGCCACAAGCGGCAATCAGCCCCAGCATTTT
>TRBD1|18|TRBJ1-5|.|TRBV5-1
CASSLLPLAGGGNQPQHF
TGCGCCAGCAGCTTGCTACCTCTGGCAGGGGGTGGTAATCAGCCCCAGCATTTT
>TRBD2|16|TRBJ2-7|few|TRBV18
CASSPPSLAGSYEQYF
TGTGCCAGCTCACCACCATCCCTAGCGGGAAGCTACGAGCAGTACTTC
>.|13|TRBJ1-1|few|TRBV5-1
CASSSRGGTEAFF
TGCGCCAGCAGCTCAAGGGGGGGAACTGAAGCTTTCTTT
>.|17|TRBJ1-2|few|TRBV5-1
CASSLGARAQGKHGYTF
TGCGCCAGCAGCTTGGGGGCCAGGGCCCAAGGGAAACATGGCTACACCTTC
>.|14|TRBJ2-7|.|TRBV5-4
CASRPTTGSYEQYF
TGTGCCAGCAGACCCACTACAGGGTCCTACGAGCAGTACTTC
>TRBD1|16|TRBJ1-2|.|TRBV7-9
CASSLLRQGAFYGYTF
TGTGCCAGCAGCCTCCTCAGACAGGGGGCATTCTATGGCTACACCTTC
>.|14|TRBJ2-5|.|TRBV18
CASSPPTGQETQYF
TGTGCCAGCTCACCACCGACGGGCCAAGAGACCCAGTACTTC
>TRBD2|15|TRBJ2-2|.|TRBV7-8
CASSLGTSFTGELFF
TGTGCCAGCAGCTTGGGGACTAGTTTCACCGGGGAGCTGTTTTTT
>.|13|TRBJ1-5|.|TRBV19
CASNYRGDQPQHF
TGTGCCAGTAATTATCGGGGGGATCAGCCCCAGCATTTT
>TRBD1|15|TRBJ2-7|.|TRBV11-3
CASSLRGQGPYEQYF
TGTGCCAGCAGCTTACGGGGACAGGGGCCCTACGAGCAGTACTTC
>.|15|TRBJ1-1|.|TRBV7-2
CASSLTAGGSTEAFF
TGTGCCAGCAGCCTGACCGCGGGGGGGAGCACTGAAGCTTTCTTT
>.|14|TRBJ1-5|.|TRBV4-1
CASSLTYSNQPQHF
TGCGCCAGCAGCCTAACCTATAGCAATCAGCCCCAGCATTTT
>.|13|TRBJ2-5|.|TRBV5-1
CASSLVGEETQYF
TGCGCCAGCAGCTTGGTAGGGGAAGAGACCCAGTACTTC